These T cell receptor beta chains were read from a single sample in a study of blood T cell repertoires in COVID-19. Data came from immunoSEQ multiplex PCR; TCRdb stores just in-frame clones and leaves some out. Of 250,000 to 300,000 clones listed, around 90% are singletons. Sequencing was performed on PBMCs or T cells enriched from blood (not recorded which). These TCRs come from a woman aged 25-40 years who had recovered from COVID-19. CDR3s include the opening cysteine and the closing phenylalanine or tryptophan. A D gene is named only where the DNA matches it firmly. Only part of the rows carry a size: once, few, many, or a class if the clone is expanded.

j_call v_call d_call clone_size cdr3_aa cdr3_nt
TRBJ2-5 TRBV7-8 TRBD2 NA CASSPTSAQETQYF TGTGCCAGCAGCCCCACTAGCGCGCAAGAGACCCAGTACTTC
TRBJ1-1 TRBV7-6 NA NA CASSLYTPLGDTEAFF TGTGCCAGCAGCTTATATACTCCTCTAGGAGACACTGAAGCTTTCTTT
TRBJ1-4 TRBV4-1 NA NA CASSQIGTPTNEKLFF TGCGCCAGCAGCCAAATAGGGACTCCAACTAATGAAAAACTGTTTTTT
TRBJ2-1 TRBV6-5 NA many CASRVGVSSYNEQFF TGTGCCAGCCGGGTAGGGGTATCCTCCTACAATGAGCAGTTCTTC
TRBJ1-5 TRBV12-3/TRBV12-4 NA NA CASSLNRAQPQHF TGTGCCAGCAGTTTGAACAGGGCTCAGCCCCAGCATTTT
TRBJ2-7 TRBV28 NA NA CASRATGYEQYF TGTGCCAGCAGGGCGACAGGTTACGAGCAGTACTTC
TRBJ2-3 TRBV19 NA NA CASSPGTSTDTQYF TGTGCCAGTAGTCCAGGGACTAGCACAGATACGCAGTATTTT
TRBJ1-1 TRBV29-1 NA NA CSVWAWGKRGDTEAFF TGCAGCGTTTGGGCCTGGGGAAAAAGGGGCGACACTGAAGCTTTCTTT
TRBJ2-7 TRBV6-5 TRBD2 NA CASSPTSGRYRNF TGTGCCAGCAGTCCCACTAGCGGGAGGTACCGTAACTTC
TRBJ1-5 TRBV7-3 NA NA CASSFAYNQPQHF TGTGCCAGCAGCTTCGCCTACAATCAGCCCCAGCATTTT
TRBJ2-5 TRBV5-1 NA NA CASRIGWESTETQYF TGCGCCAGCAGGATCGGGTGGGAGTCGACGGAGACCCAGTACTTC
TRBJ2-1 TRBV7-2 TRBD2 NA CASSLPSGGMDEQFF TGTGCCAGCAGCTTACCTTCGGGGGGTATGGATGAGCAGTTCTTC
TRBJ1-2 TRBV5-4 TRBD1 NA CASRYDRGAYGYTF TGTGCCAGCAGATACGACAGGGGAGCCTATGGCTACACCTTC
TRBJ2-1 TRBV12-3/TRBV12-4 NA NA CASGPSSYNEQFF TGTGCCAGCGGCCCCTCCTCCTACAATGAGCAGTTCTTC
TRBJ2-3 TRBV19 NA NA CASSIGDSDRIKDTQYF TGTGCCAGTAGTATAGGCGACAGCGACCGAATCAAGGATACGCAGTATTTT
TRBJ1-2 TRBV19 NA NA CASSRSSTFNYGYTF TGTGCCAGTAGTAGGTCGTCAACTTTTAACTATGGCTACACCTTC
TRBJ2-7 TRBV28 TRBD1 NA CASSSPRDRAYEQYF TGTGCCAGCAGCTCCCCCCGGGACAGAGCCTACGAGCAGTACTTC
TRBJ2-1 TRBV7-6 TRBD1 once CASSFADSGQGFNEQFF TGTGCCAGCAGCTTCGCCGATTCGGGACAGGGCTTTAATGAGCAGTTCTTC
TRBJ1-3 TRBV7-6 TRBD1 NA CATGDRSSGNTIYF TGTGCAACAGGGGATCGTAGCTCTGGAAACACCATATATTTT
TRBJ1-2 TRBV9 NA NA CASSVAGNYGYTF TGTGCCAGCAGCGTAGCAGGGAACTATGGCTACACCTTC
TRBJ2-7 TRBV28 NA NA CASSLRGYEQYF TGTGCCAGCAGTTTACGGGGCTACGAGCAGTACTTC
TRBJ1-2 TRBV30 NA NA CANPGKGQYGYTF TGTGCCAATCCAGGGAAGGGGCAATATGGCTACACCTTC
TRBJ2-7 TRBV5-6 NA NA CASSFRPLSYEQYF TGTGCCAGCAGCTTTCGTCCACTCTCCTACGAGCAGTACTTC
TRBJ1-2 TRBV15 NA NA CATSGSPQAGYTF TGTGCCACCAGCGGGAGCCCTCAAGCGGGCTACACCTTC
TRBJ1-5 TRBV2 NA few CASTWGDFNQPQHF TGTGCCAGCACCTGGGGGGATTTCAATCAGCCCCAGCATTTT
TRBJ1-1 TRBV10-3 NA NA CAISEFDSYTEAFF TGTGCCATCAGTGAGTTCGACAGCTACACTGAAGCTTTCTTT
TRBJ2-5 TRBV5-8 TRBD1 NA CASSLALDRVTETQYF TGTGCCAGCAGCTTGGCCCTAGACAGGGTTACAGAGACCCAGTACTTC
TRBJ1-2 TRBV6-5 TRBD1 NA CASSVDRANYGYTF TGTGCCAGCAGCGTGGACAGGGCTAACTATGGCTACACCTTC
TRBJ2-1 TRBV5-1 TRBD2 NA CASSSLPPAGLTYNEQFF TGCGCCAGCAGCTCCTTACCTCCAGCGGGGTTAACCTACAATGAGCAGTTCTTC
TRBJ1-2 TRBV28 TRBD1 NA CASSLQGVNYGYTF TGTGCCAGCAGTTTGCAGGGGGTTAACTATGGCTACACCTTC
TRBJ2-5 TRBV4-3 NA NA CASSQVQGETQYF TGCGCCAGCAGCCAAGTTCAGGGGGAGACCCAGTACTTC
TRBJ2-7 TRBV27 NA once CASTTRDKAYEQYF TGTGCCAGCACCACCCGGGACAAAGCGTACGAGCAGTACTTC
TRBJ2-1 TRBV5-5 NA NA CASSLVIREVLNEQFF TGTGCCAGCAGCTTGGTAATCCGGGAAGTACTTAATGAGCAGTTCTTC
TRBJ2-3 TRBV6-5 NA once CASREGPSSTDTQYF TGTGCCAGCAGGGAGGGACCGTCTAGCACAGATACGCAGTATTTT
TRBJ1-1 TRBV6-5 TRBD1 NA CASSLPRDRTEAFF TGTGCCAGCAGTTTACCGAGGGACAGAACTGAAGCTTTCTTT
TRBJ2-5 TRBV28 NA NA CASSLPPSKGETQYF TGTGCCAGCAGTTTACCCCCTAGCAAAGGGGAGACCCAGTACTTC
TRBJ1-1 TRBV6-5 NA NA CASIPHRVSAEAFF TGTGCCAGCATCCCCCACCGGGTGAGCGCTGAAGCTTTCTTT
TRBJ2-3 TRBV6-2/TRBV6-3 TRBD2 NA CASSPDAGGADTQYF TGTGCCAGCAGTCCAGACGCGGGGGGGGCAGATACGCAGTATTTT
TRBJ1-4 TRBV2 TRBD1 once CASSRQGTNEKLFF TGTGCCAGCAGTCGACAGGGGACTAATGAAAAACTGTTTTTT
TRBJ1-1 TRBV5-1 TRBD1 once CASSLATGTGFGDTEAFF TGCGCCAGCAGCTTGGCCACCGGGACAGGGTTCGGGGACACTGAAGCTTTCTTT
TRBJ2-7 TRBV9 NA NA CASSVGGGRDEQYF TGTGCCAGCAGCGTAGGGGGGGGCCGGGACGAGCAGTACTTC
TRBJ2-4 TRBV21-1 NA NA CASSKARASRKNIQYF TGTGCCAGCAGCAAAGCTCGCGCTAGCAGGAAAAACATTCAGTACTTC
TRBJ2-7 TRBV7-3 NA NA CASSRGPVGSYEQYF TGTGCCAGCAGCCGCGGTCCTGTGGGCTCCTACGAGCAGTACTTC
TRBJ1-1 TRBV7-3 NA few CASSQRQITEAFF TGTGCCAGCAGCCAAAGACAGATCACTGAAGCTTTCTTT
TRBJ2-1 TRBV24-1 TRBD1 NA CATSDGQGASYNEQFF TGTGCCACCAGTGATGGACAGGGGGCGAGCTACAATGAGCAGTTCTTC
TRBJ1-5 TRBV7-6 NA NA CASTPTGRGNNQPQHF TGTGCCAGCACCCCAACCGGGAGAGGGAACAATCAGCCCCAGCATTTT
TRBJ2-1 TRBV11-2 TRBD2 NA CASSLIAGAYNEQFF TGTGCCAGCAGCCTAATAGCGGGAGCTTACAATGAGCAGTTCTTC